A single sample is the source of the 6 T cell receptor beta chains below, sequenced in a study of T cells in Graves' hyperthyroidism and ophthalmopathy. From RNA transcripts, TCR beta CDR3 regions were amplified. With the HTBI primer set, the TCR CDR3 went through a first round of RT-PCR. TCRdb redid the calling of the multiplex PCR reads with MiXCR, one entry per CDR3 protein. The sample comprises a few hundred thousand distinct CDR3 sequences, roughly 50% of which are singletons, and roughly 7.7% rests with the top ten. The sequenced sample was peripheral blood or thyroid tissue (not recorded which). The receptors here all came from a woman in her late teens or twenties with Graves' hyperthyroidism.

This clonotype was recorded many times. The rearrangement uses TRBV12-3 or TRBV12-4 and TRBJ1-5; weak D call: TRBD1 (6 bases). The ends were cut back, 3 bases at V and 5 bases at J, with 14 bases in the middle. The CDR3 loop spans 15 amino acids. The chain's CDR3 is CASSFRQGTDQPQHF. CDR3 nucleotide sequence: TGTGCCAGCAGTTTTCGCCAGGGGACTGATCAGCCCCAGCATTTT.

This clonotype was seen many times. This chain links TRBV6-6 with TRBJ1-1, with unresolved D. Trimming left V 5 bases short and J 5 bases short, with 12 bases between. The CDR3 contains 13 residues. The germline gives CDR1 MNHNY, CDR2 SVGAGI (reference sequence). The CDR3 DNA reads TGTGCCAGCAGTAAGGCGCCGCGGACTGAAGCTTTCTTT. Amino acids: CASSKAPRTEAFF.

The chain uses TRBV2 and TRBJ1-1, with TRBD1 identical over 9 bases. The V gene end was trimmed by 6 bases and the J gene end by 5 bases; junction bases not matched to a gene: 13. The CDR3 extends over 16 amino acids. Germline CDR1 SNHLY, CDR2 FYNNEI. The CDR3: CASRIFRDRARTEAFF. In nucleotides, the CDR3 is TGTGCCAGCAGAATTTTCCGGGACAGGGCAAGGACTGAAGCTTTCTTT. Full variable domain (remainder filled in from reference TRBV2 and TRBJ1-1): EPEVTQTPSHQVTQMGQEVILRCVPISNHLYFYWYRQILGQKVEFLVSFYNNEISEKSEIFDDQFSVERPDGSNFTLKIRSTKLEDSAMYFCASRIFRDRARTEAFFGQGTRLTVV.

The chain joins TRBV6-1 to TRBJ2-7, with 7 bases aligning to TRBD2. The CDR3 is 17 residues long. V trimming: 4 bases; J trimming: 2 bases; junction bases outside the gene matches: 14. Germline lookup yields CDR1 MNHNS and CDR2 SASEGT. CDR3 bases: TGTGCCAGCAGTGTACCCACGAAGACTAGCTTCCCCTACGAGCAGTACTTC. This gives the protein CASSVPTKTSFPYEQYF.

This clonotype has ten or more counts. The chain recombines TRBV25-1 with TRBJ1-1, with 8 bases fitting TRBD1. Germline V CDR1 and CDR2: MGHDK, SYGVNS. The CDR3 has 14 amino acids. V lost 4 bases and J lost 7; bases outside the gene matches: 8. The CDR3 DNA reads TGTGCCAGCAGTGCCTCAGGGGGCTCGGATGAAGCTTTCTTT. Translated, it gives CASSASGGSDEAFF. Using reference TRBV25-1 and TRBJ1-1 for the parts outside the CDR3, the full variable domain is EADIYQTPRYLVIGTGKKITLECSQTMGHDKMYWYQQDPGMELHLIHYSYGVNSTEKGDLSSESTVSRIRTEHFPLTLESARPSHTSQYLCASSASGGSDEAFFGQGTRLTVV.

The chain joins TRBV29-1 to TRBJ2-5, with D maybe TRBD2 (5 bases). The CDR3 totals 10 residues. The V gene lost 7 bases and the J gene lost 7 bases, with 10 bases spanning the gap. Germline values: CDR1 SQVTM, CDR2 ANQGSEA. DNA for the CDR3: TGCAGCGGCTCCGAGGGGACCCAGTACTTC. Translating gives CSGSEGTQYF.